This passage covers 12 T cell receptor beta chains from one sample sequenced in a study of T cell responses to AZD1222 COVID-19 vaccine. Profiling relied on immunoSEQ multiplex PCR, and the TCRdb table lists in-frame clones only, not all of them. The sample lists about 68,000 clones, 75% to 90% occurring once. This specimen consisted of peripheral blood, obtained on day 0 of AZD1222 vaccination. These receptors were taken from an adult in good health.

The genes are TRBV29-1 and TRBJ1-5, with 8 positions matching TRBD1. Germline CDR1 and CDR2: SQVTM and ANQGSEA. With V trimmed by 6 bases and J by 5 bases, 3 bases remained unmatched. This CDR3 is built from 12 residues. CDR3 residues: CSVGQGDQPQHF. CDR3 bases: TGCAGCGTAGGACAGGGCGATCAGCCCCAGCATTTT.

This clone was observed a few times. This chain links TRBV19 with TRBJ1-2; the D is unclear. From germline, CDR1 is LNHDA and CDR2 SQIVND (reference sequence). The V and J ends lost 1 base and 4 bases respectively, with 13 bases between them. CDR3 length: 15 residues. The CDR3 here is CASSIGAAAPYGYTF. The CDR3 DNA sequence: TGTGCCAGTAGTATAGGAGCGGCAGCCCCCTATGGCTACACCTTC.

The V and J genes are TRBV19 and TRBJ2-1; maybe TRBD2 (6 bases). The CDR3 sequence is 15 residues long. The germline V gene encodes CDR1 LNHDA and CDR2 SQIVND (reference sequence). Deletions cut 6 bases from V and 4 bases from J, with 16 bases between. CDR3: CASSIGTPGYNEQFF. In nucleotides, the CDR3 is TGTGCCAGTAGCATCGGGACTCCCGGGTACAATGAGCAGTTCTTC.

In this sample, this clone turned up once. This sequence joins TRBV20-1 and TRBJ2-7; 12 bases map to TRBD2. CDR1 DFQATT and CDR2 SNEGSKA come from the germline V gene (reference sequence). V was pared by 3 bases and J by 7 bases, with 7 bases of the junction left unmatched. The CDR3 has 14 amino acids. CDR3 protein: CSASRLAGASEQYF. Written as DNA, the CDR3 is TGCAGTGCTAGTCGACTAGCGGGAGCTAGTGAGCAGTACTTC.

The chain links TRBV30 to TRBJ2-3, with 7 bases identical to TRBD1. The junction had 8 bases not matched to a gene; V was cut back by 1 base and J by 1 base. The CDR3 is made up of 16 amino acids. Germline CDR1 GTSNPN, CDR2 SVGIG (reference sequence). CDR3 sequence (DNA): TGTGCCTGGAGTGCAGGGACAGCGACGGGCACAGATACGCAGTATTTT. As protein: CAWSAGTATGTDTQYF.

The rearrangement joins TRBV30 to TRBJ1-4; 9 bases agree with TRBD1. The trim removed 7 bases at V and 3 bases at J, leaving 3 bases unmatched. Germline assignment: CDR1 GTSNPN and CDR2 SVGIG (reference sequence). This CDR3 spans 13 amino acids. The CDR3, as DNA: TGTGCCTCCCGACAGGGGGCTAATGAAAAACTGTTTTTT. Protein sequence: CASRQGANEKLFF.

The chain is built from TRBV28 and TRBJ1-1; 8 bases fit TRBD1. The CDR3 consists of 15 residues. J lost 4 bases, V lost 4 bases, and 8 bases had no gene match. Germline V gene data show CDR1 as MDHEN and CDR2 as SYDVKM. The CDR3 protein is CASSSAQGVGTEAFF. CDR3 nucleotide sequence: TGTGCCAGCAGTTCCGCACAGGGGGTGGGCACTGAAGCTTTCTTT. The full variable domain, completed using reference TRBV28 and TRBJ1-1, is DVKVTQSSRYLVKRTGEKVFLECVQDMDHENMFWYRQDPGLGLRLIYFSYDVKMKEKGDIPEGYSVSREKKERFSLILESASTNQTSMYLCASSSAQGVGTEAFFGQGTRLTVV.

This clone occurred once. The gene calls are TRBV19 and TRBJ2-3, with 11 positions matching TRBD2. J lost 2 bases, V lost 5 bases, and 6 bases had no gene match. Germline CDR1 and CDR2: LNHDA and SQIVND (reference sequence). The CDR3 covers 16 residues. CDR3 nucleotides: TGTGCCAGTAGTGATCCGGGACTAGCGGACACAGATACGCAGTATTTT. This sequence encodes CASSDPGLADTDTQYF. Complete variable domain (other parts from reference TRBV19 and TRBJ2-3): DGGITQSPKYLFRKEGQNVTLSCEQNLNHDAMYWYRQDPGQGLRLIYYSQIVNDFQKGDIAEGYSVSREKKESFPLTVTSAQKNPTAFYLCASSDPGLADTDTQYFGPGTRLTVL.

This sequence joins TRBV7-2 and TRBJ1-5, with a weak D call TRBD1 (5 bases). The CDR3 extends over 13 amino acids. In germline, CDR1 is SGHTA, CDR2 FQGNSA. V gave up 6 bases and J gave up 4 bases, with 10 bases separating them. The CDR3 protein is CASRDTQNQPQHF. The DNA for the CDR3 is TGTGCCAGCAGGGACACCCAAAATCAGCCCCAGCATTTT.

V gene TRBV7-3 combines with J gene TRBJ2-2, with D unclear. CDR1 and CDR2 from the germline V gene are SGHTA and FQGTGA. Between the trimmed V and J ends, which lost 5 bases and 7 bases, there was a span of 8 bases. This CDR3 has 12 amino acids. CDR3 sequence (DNA): TGTGCCAGCAGCGTGAACGGCGGGGAGCTGTTTTTT. It codes for CASSVNGGELFF.

The J gene is TRBJ1-1, the V gene TRBV2; D is ambiguous. The CDR3 totals 11 residues. CDR1 is SNHLY, CDR2 FYNNEI, per germline. Trimming cost V 10 bases and J 11 bases, with 17 bases left between them. The DNA of the CDR3 is TGTGCCATAACGTACGAGGCTTCGGCTTTCTTT. This sequence encodes CAITYEASAFF.

For this clone: This sample also contains other DNA sequences that code for the same CDR3. The rearrangement uses TRBV6-5 and TRBJ2-7; 7 nucleotides align to TRBD2. The CDR3 totals 13 residues. Germline V gives CDR1 MNHEY, CDR2 SVGAGI. V shed 6 bases and J 0 bases; nucleotides not matched to a gene: 2. The DNA for the CDR3 is TGTGCCAGCAGGGCTAGCGGCTCCTACGAGCAGTACTTC. Its protein is CASRASGSYEQYF.